The source of this T cell receptor beta chain is a study of T-cell memory formation after mild COVID-19. Across the whole study: Largely, the TCR clusters proved donor specific.

TCRdb processed the 5' RACE reads anew with MiXCR; each CDR3 protein has one entry. Of under 650,000 distinct CDR3 sequences listed, under 20% are singletons. Broader study findings: Pre-infection memory held some responding clones, suggesting pre-existing cross-reactive T cells responded. CD4+ clones that contracted lay mainly in CM and EM; CD8+ ones lay in EMRA.

On this clonotype: Its antigen is undetermined.

CDR1 is SGHDT and CDR2 is YYEEEE in the germline V gene. The CDR3 sequence is 15 residues long. Trimming removed 2 bases from V and 2 bases from J, with 12 bases in between. The receptor's source is an adult woman who had mild COVID-19 (a few samples of this study predate the infection). Cell type and time point are not known. Sequenced material: PBMCs or a T cell subset sorted from them (not recorded which). The chain carries TRBV5-6 and TRBJ2-3, with D possibly being TRBD1 (6 bases). The CDR3 nucleotides are TGTGCCAGCAGCTTCGTGACAGGCATCACAGATACGCAGTATTTT. The encoded protein is CASSFVTGITDTQYF.